The T cell receptor beta chain under discussion was sequenced for a study of CD8 T cells in ankylosing spondylitis. V was clipped by 3 bases and J by 6 bases, with 9 bases between them. The germline V gene has CDR1 MNHEY and CDR2 SVGAGI. This CDR3 has 13 residues. This clonotype was detected ten times or more. TCRdb reprocessed the 5' RACE reads with MiXCR, giving one entry per CDR3 protein. The profile covers approximately 140,000 distinct CDR3 sequences, with 44% appearing a single time and roughly 15% taken by the ten largest. The chain links TRBV6-5 to TRBJ1-5; D not resolved. Sequencing used synovial fluid, either unsorted or a sorted T cell fraction (not recorded which). This TCR derives from a male donor with ankylosing spondylitis. The CDR3 bases are TGTGCCAGCAGTTATGGGTACGGTCAGCCCCAGCATTTT. Protein sequence: CASSYGYGQPQHF.